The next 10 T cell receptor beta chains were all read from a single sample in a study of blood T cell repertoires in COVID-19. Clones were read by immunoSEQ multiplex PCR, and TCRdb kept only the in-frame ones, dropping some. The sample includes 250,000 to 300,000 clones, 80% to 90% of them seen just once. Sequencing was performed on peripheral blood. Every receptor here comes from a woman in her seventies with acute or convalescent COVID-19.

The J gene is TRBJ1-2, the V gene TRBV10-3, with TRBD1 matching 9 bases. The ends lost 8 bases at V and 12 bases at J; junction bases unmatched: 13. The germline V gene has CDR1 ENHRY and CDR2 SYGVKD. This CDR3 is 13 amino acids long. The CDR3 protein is CAIGGLQGAQDTF. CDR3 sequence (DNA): TGTGCCATCGGGGGACTACAGGGGGCTCAGGACACCTTC.

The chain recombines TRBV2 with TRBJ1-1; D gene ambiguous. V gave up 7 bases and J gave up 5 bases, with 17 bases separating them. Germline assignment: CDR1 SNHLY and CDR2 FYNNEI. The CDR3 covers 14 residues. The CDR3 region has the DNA TGTGCCAGCAAGTACCTCTCGGGGAGAACTGAAGCTTTCTTT. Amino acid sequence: CASKYLSGRTEAFF. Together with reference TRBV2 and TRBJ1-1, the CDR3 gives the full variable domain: EPEVTQTPSHQVTQMGQEVILRCVPISNHLYFYWYRQILGQKVEFLVSFYNNEISEKSEIFDDQFSVERPDGSNFTLKIRSTKLEDSAMYFCASKYLSGRTEAFFGQGTRLTVV.

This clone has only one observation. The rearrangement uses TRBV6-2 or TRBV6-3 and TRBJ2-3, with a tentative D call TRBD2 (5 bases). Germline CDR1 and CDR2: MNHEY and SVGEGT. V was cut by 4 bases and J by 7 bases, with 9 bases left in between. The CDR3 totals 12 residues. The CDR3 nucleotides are TGTGCCAGCAGTTCCGGCGGGCATACGCAGTATTTT. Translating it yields CASSSGGHTQYF.

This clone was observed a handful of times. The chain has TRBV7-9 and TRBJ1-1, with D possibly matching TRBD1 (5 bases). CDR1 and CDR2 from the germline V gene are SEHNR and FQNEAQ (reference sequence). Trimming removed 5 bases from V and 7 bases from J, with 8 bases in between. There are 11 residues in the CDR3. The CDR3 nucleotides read TGTGCCAGCAGCATGACAGATGAAGCTTTCTTT. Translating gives CASSMTDEAFF. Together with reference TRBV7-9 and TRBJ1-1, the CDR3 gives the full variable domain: DTGVSQNPRHKITKRGQNVTFRCDPISEHNRLYWYRQTLGQGPEFLTYFQNEAQLEKSRLLSDRFSAERPKGSFSTLEIQRTEQGDSAMYLCASSMTDEAFFGQGTRLTVV.

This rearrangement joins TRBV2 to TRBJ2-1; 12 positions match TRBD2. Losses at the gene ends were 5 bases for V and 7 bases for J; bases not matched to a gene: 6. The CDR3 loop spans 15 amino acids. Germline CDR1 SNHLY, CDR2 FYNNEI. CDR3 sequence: CASSLTSGGLNEQFF. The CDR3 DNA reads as TGTGCCAGCAGTCTGACTAGCGGGGGCCTAAATGAGCAGTTCTTC.

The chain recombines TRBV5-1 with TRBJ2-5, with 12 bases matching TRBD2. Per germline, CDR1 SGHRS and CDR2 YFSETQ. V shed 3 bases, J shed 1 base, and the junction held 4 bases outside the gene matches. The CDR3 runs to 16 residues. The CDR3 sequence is CASSSGLAGRQETQYF. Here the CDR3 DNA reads TGCGCCAGCAGCTCAGGACTAGCGGGGCGCCAAGAGACCCAGTACTTC. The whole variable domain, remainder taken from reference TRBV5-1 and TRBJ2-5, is KAGVTQTPRYLIKTRGQQVTLSCSPISGHRSVSWYQQTPGQGLQFLFEYFSETQRNKGNFPGRFSGRQFSNSRSEMNVSTLELGDSALYLCASSSGLAGRQETQYFGPGTRLLVL.

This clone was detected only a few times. The CDR3 nucleotides are TGTGCCATCAGTGTAGAGGACAGGCCTTTAGGGGGCTACACCTTC. Amino acid sequence: CAISVEDRPLGGYTF. This chain connects TRBV10-3 to TRBJ1-2; TRBD1 agrees at 7 bases. The CDR3 has 15 residues. Losses at the gene ends were 4 bases for V and 8 bases for J; bases not matched to a gene: 13. Germline assignment: CDR1 ENHRY and CDR2 SYGVKD.

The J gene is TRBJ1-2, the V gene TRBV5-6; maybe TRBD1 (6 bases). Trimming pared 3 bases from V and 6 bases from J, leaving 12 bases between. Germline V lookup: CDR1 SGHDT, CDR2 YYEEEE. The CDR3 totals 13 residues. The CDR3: CASSSDRMNGYTF. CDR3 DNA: TGTGCCAGCAGCTCCGACAGGATGAATGGCTACACCTTC.

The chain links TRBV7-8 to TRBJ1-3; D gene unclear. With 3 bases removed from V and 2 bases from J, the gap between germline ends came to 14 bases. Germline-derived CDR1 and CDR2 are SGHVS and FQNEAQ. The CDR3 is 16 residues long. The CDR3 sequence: CASSLRAPTTGNTIYF. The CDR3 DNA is TGTGCCAGCAGCTTGAGGGCCCCAACCACTGGAAACACCATATATTTT.

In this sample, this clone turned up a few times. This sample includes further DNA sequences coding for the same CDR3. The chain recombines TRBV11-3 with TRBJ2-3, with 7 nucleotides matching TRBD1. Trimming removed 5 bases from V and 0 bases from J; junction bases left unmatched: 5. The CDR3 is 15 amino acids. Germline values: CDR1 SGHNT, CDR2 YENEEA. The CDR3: CASSRRTGSTDTQYF. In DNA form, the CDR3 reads TGTGCCAGCAGCCGAAGGACAGGAAGCACAGATACGCAGTATTTT.